Following are 23 T cell receptor beta chains from one sample sequenced in a study of T cell repertoires in ileal Crohn's disease. Sequenced by immunoSEQ multiplex PCR; TCRdb stores in-frame clones only, minus some. The table lists approximately 27,000 clones, 80% of them singletons. The specimen was ileal tissue. Receptors originate from an adult with Crohn's disease.

The chain uses TRBV20-1 and TRBJ2-5, with no clear D. CDR3 length equals 11 residues. CDR1 DFQATT and CDR2 SNEGSKA come from the germline V gene (reference sequence). Trimming removed 6 bases from V and 2 bases from J, with 7 bases in between. The CDR3 nucleotides read TGCAGTGCCGGTAGACAAGAGACCCAGTACTTC. Amino acids: CSAGRQETQYF.

V gene TRBV10-3 combines with J gene TRBJ2-1; TRBD2 matches at 11 bases. Trimming took 4 bases from V and 4 from J; bases not matched to a gene: 6. Per germline, CDR1 ENHRY and CDR2 SYGVKD. The CDR3 is made up of 16 amino acids. Here the CDR3 DNA reads TGTGCCATCAGTGTTGGTAGCGGGAGGGGGTACAATGAGCAGTTCTTC. Translation gives CAISVGSGRGYNEQFF.

V is TRBV25-1 and J is TRBJ2-3, with 7 bases matching TRBD1. The CDR3 is 14 amino acids. Germline V gene data show CDR1 as MGHDK and CDR2 as SYGVNS. After removal of 8 bases from V and 0 bases from J, the junction contained 5 bases not matched to a gene. CDR3 DNA sequence: TGTGCCAGCCAGGGACAGCTTAGCACAGATACGCAGTATTTT. This gives the protein CASQGQLSTDTQYF.

The chain has TRBV11-1 and TRBJ2-7; D possibly corresponds to TRBD1 (5 bases). Germline V gene data show CDR1 as SGHAT and CDR2 as FQDESV (reference sequence). Trimming removed 11 bases at V and 2 bases at J, with 16 bases between. There are 13 residues in the CDR3. As DNA, the CDR3 is TGTGCCTCCCAGGTTTCAGGGACCTACGAGCAGTACTTC. It yields the protein CASQVSGTYEQYF.

The J gene is TRBJ2-7, the V gene TRBV5-6; tentative D call: TRBD1 (8 bases). Germline CDR1 is SGHDT and CDR2 is YYEEEE. There are 14 residues in the CDR3. V was cut by 0 bases and J by 7 bases, with 14 bases left in between. CDR3: CASSLDRGGWEQYF. For the CDR3, the DNA is TGTGCCAGCAGCTTGGACAGGGGGGGTTGGGAGCAGTACTTC.

This clone was counted between two and nine times. V gene TRBV7-9 combines with J gene TRBJ1-6; D ambiguous. The V gene lost 6 bases and the J gene lost 6 bases, with 12 bases spanning the gap. The CDR3 extends over 14 amino acids. Germline lookup yields CDR1 SEHNR and CDR2 FQNEAQ (reference sequence). CDR3 sequence reads: CASRLGISNSPLHF. For the CDR3, the DNA is TGTGCCAGCAGGCTCGGGATCTCTAATTCACCCCTCCACTTT.

A single count supports this clone. The chain combines TRBV4-3 with TRBJ1-1; possibly TRBD1 for D (6 bases). The CDR3 sequence is 15 residues long. The V end was cut by 0 bases, the J end by 0 bases, with 8 bases between. Germline V lookup: CDR1 LGHNA, CDR2 YSLEER. DNA for the CDR3: TGCGCCAGCAGCCAAGATAGACAGGTGAACACTGAAGCTTTCTTT. Protein: CASSQDRQVNTEAFF.

The CDR3 DNA is TGTGCCAGCTTTCGGGGGGGCAGCTACGAGCAGTACTTC. Translating it yields CASFRGGSYEQYF. The chain has TRBV5-6 and TRBJ2-7; 8 bases are a match to TRBD2. The CDR3 spans 13 residues. Losses at the gene ends were 7 bases for V and 3 bases for J; bases not matched to a gene: 6. Germline V gene lookup returns CDR1 SGHDT and CDR2 YYEEEE.

In the case of this clone: Other DNA sequences within the sample encode an identical CDR3. This chain joins TRBV18 and TRBJ2-1, with 8 bases lining up with TRBD2. The CDR3 has 15 amino acids. Germline CDR1 reads KGHSH; CDR2 reads LQKENI. Trimming took 2 bases from V and 2 from J; bases not matched to a gene: 2. This chain's CDR3 is CASSPAGGAYNEQFF. The CDR3 nucleotides are TGTGCCAGCTCACCAGCGGGGGGAGCCTACAATGAGCAGTTCTTC.

J is TRBJ1-1 and V is TRBV25-1; tentatively, D is TRBD1 (5 bases). V lost 3 bases and J lost 5, with 13 bases in between. The CDR3 sequence is 14 residues long. Germline lookup yields CDR1 MGHDK and CDR2 SYGVNS. The CDR3 DNA reads TGTGCCAGCAGTGATCGAGGACACGGGACTGAAGCTTTCTTT. Its protein is CASSDRGHGTEAFF.

The chain combines TRBV6-6 with TRBJ1-1; D possibly corresponds to TRBD1 (6 bases). Germline CDR1 and CDR2: MNHNY and SVGAGI (reference sequence). CDR3 length equals 14 residues. The V and J ends lost 5 bases and 1 base respectively, with 11 bases between them. The CDR3, as DNA: TGTGCCAGCAGTACTCCGGGACAGAACACTGAAGCTTTCTTT. Translating it yields CASSTPGQNTEAFF.

The chain carries TRBV5-1 and TRBJ2-7, with 8 bases identical to TRBD2. CDR1 SGHRS and CDR2 YFSETQ come from the germline V gene. The CDR3 extends over 15 amino acids. V shed 5 bases and J 2 bases; nucleotides not matched to a gene: 9. The CDR3 is CASRPGRGGTYEQYF. The DNA for the CDR3 is TGCGCCAGCAGACCCGGGAGGGGCGGGACCTACGAGCAGTACTTC.

The chain recombines TRBV6-5 with TRBJ1-2; no reliable D call. In germline, CDR1 is MNHEY, CDR2 SVGAGI. V shed 0 bases and J shed 4 bases, with 15 bases lying between them. The CDR3 covers 16 residues. In nucleotides, the CDR3 is TGTGCCAGCAGTTACTCCCAGAACCGCCGCCCCTATGGCTACACCTTC. Translating it yields CASSYSQNRRPYGYTF.

In nucleotides, the CDR3 is TGTGCCAGCAGCTTGTTCGCGGGCTACGAGCAGTACTTC. It is translated as CASSLFAGYEQYF. The chain combines TRBV5-6 with TRBJ2-7, with a tentative D call TRBD2 (5 bases). This CDR3 is 13 amino acids long. Germline CDR1 and CDR2: SGHDT and YYEEEE. Deletions cut 1 base from V and 3 bases from J, with 8 bases between.

The chain uses TRBV5-1 and TRBJ2-7; the D is unclear. CDR3 length equals 13 residues. Germline-derived CDR1 and CDR2 are SGHRS and YFSETQ. V was shortened by 4 bases and J by 6 bases, with 14 bases between the two germline ends. CDR3 in amino acids: CASSRSPPPEQYF. The CDR3, as DNA: TGCGCCAGCAGCCGGAGCCCCCCTCCCGAGCAGTACTTC.

This clone has only a few counts. The chain employs TRBV19 and TRBJ1-5; perhaps TRBD1 as D (6 bases). Germline CDR1 LNHDA, CDR2 SQIVND (reference sequence). The V and J ends lost 5 bases and 0 bases respectively, with 11 bases between them. The CDR3 sequence is 15 residues long. The CDR3 bases are TGTGCCAGTAGTTCAGGGGTTGCTAGCAATCAGCCCCAGCATTTT. This gives the protein CASSSGVASNQPQHF.

The gene calls are TRBV4-3 and TRBJ2-3; maybe TRBD1 (5 bases). V lost 4 bases and J 3 bases, leaving 17 bases between the germline ends. This CDR3 comprises 16 residues. The germline V gene has CDR1 LGHNA and CDR2 YSLEER. CDR3 in amino acids: CASSPNGPRATDTQYF. The CDR3 DNA reads TGCGCCAGCAGCCCTAATGGGCCCAGGGCGACAGATACGCAGTATTTT.

The chain employs TRBV11-2 and TRBJ2-7; D unclear. Per germline, CDR1 SGHAT and CDR2 FQNNGV. CDR3 length equals 11 residues. V lost 4 bases and J 7 bases, leaving 8 bases between the germline ends. The DNA of the CDR3 is TGTGCCAGCAGCTCCCCCGGTGAGCAGTACTTC. This codes for CASSSPGEQYF.

The V call is TRBV7-3, the J call TRBJ1-2; a possible D gene is TRBD1 (6 bases). This CDR3 has 14 amino acids. CDR1 and CDR2 (germline): SGHTA, FQGTGA. V lost 5 bases to trimming and J lost 3 bases, with 13 bases between them. The CDR3 DNA is TGTGCCAGCAGCCTCACAGGGAGCTACTATGGCTACACCTTC. Its protein is CASSLTGSYYGYTF.

V is TRBV5-4 and J is TRBJ2-3; 12 bases are a match to TRBD2. This CDR3 is built from 16 residues. CDR1 is SGHNT, CDR2 YYREEE, per germline (reference sequence). V lost 3 bases to trimming and J lost 1 base; unmatched junction nucleotides: 3. The CDR3 nucleotides are TGTGCCAGCAGCTGGCGGACTAGCGGGGGCACAGATACGCAGTATTTT. Its translation is CASSWRTSGGTDTQYF. Full variable domain (rest looked up from reference TRBV5-4 and TRBJ2-3): ETGVTQSPTHLIKTRGQQVTLRCSSQSGHNTVSWYQQALGQGPQFIFQYYREEENGRGNFPPRFSGLQFPNYSSELNVNALELDDSALYLCASSWRTSGGTDTQYFGPGTRLTVL.

The J gene is TRBJ1-1, the V gene TRBV5-1; D not certain. Trimming shortened V by 1 base and J by 5 bases, and 9 bases separated the two germline ends. The CDR3 totals 13 residues. Germline V CDR1 and CDR2: SGHRS, YFSETQ. The DNA of the CDR3 is TGCGCCAGCAGCTTGTTGCAGGCTACTGAAGCTTTCTTT. It codes for CASSLLQATEAFF. Using reference TRBV5-1 and TRBJ1-1 for the parts outside the CDR3, the full variable domain is KAGVTQTPRYLIKTRGQQVTLSCSPISGHRSVSWYQQTPGQGLQFLFEYFSETQRNKGNFPGRFSGRQFSNSRSEMNVSTLELGDSALYLCASSLLQATEAFFGQGTRLTVV.

J is TRBJ2-2 and V is TRBV4-3; the D is unclear. CDR1 and CDR2 from the germline V gene are LGHNA and YSLEER. The CDR3 totals 14 residues. The V end lost 6 bases, the J end lost 1 base, and 9 bases lay between the germline ends. The CDR3 bases are TGCGCCAGCAGTCTCCGACTGAACACCGGGGAGCTGTTTTTT. Encoded protein: CASSLRLNTGELFF.

The chain has TRBV5-1 and TRBJ1-1; TRBD1 matches 9 bases. Germline CDR1 and CDR2: SGHRS and YFSETQ. The CDR3 is made up of 16 amino acids. The junction had 12 bases not matched to a gene; V was cut back by 4 bases and J by 5 bases. DNA of the CDR3: TGCGCCAGCAGCAGGGGGGGACAGGGCGTCCAAACTGAAGCTTTCTTT. This codes for CASSRGGQGVQTEAFF.